This TCR beta chain comes out of a study of Ad26.COV2.S vaccination and SARS-CoV-2 variants. At the level of the study: Dosing was one shot or two shots 56 days apart.

Profiled with immunoSEQ multiplex PCR; TCRdb holds only in-frame clones, not every one. The data show about 350,000 clones, with about 88% seen just once and roughly 10% held by the top ten. As for treatment: 15 to 20 received Ad26.COV2.S at low or high dose, single or two shots; roughly five received placebo; per-sample allocation not given. Following the first vaccine or placebo injection, samples were taken on day 63. The sample in question was peripheral blood, obtained in a trial of Ad26.COV2.S vaccine versus placebo. This TCR derives from a person between 18 and 65 years old who received the Ad26.COV2.S COVID-19 vaccine or a placebo.

In DNA form, the CDR3 reads TGTGTCTCTAAGAACGGCATTATGAACACTGAAGCTTTCTTT. This codes for CVSKNGIMNTEAFF. The chain has TRBV19 and TRBJ1-1, with no clear D. Germline V CDR1 and CDR2: LNHDA, SQIVND (reference sequence). The CDR3 is made up of 14 amino acids.